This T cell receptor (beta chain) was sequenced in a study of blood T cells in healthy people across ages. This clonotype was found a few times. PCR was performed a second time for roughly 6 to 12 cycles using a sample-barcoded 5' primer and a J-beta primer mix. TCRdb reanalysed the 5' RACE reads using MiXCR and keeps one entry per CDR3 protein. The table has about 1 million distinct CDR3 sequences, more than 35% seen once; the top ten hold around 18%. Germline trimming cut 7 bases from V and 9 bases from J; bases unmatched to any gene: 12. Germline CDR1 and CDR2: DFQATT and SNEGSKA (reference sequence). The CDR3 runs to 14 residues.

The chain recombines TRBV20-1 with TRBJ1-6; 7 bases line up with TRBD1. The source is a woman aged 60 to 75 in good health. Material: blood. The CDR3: CSDETGFSGSPLHF. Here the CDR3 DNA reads TGCAGTGATGAGACAGGGTTTTCTGGTTCACCCCTCCACTTT.